This TCR beta chain was captured in a study of T cell responses to AZD1222 COVID-19 vaccine. TCRdb keeps only in-frame clones here, not all; method: immunoSEQ multiplex PCR. The sample carries about 97,000 clones, roughly 91% recorded once. The CDR3 consists of 15 residues. J was trimmed by 1 base and V by 6 bases; bases with no gene match: 5. In germline, CDR1 is MNHEY, CDR2 SVGAGI. Concerning this clone: What it binds is not known.

Regarding the study as a whole: In all cases, repertoires were sampled only after the peak T cell response. Spike-wide coverage was observed for vaccine-associated CD4 TCRs, with dominant responses at 160-218 and 743-854. Most donors were white British and more were female, and clonal diversity was possibly underestimated.

This TCR came from an adult in good health. The sequences come from peripheral blood, collected on day 0 of AZD1222 vaccination. This rearrangement joins TRBV6-5 to TRBJ1-4; TRBD1 aligns across 7 bases. The CDR3 sequence is CASRLRDRTNEKLFF. CDR3 DNA: TGTGCCAGCAGACTTAGGGACAGAACTAATGAAAAACTGTTTTTT.